This entry is about one T cell receptor beta chain. Enrolled during active infection, Seattle patients were then followed longitudinally. These data belong to a study of blood T cell repertoires in COVID-19. Authors' methods: Amplification with reference gene primers provided the estimates of nucleated cell counts. Some clones are missing from TCRdb's copy, which holds only in-frame ones; the method was immunoSEQ multiplex PCR. V and J calls plus clone size are reproduced from that table; the DNA served to infer D and trimming. The sample lists approximately 110,000 clones; approximately 85% were seen once. V gave up 3 bases and J gave up 2 bases, with 9 bases separating them. Germline CDR1 is SGHDT and CDR2 is YYEEEE. The CDR3 loop spans 14 amino acids.

This chain joins TRBV5-6 and TRBJ1-5, with D hard to call. This receptor was identified in a woman older than 75 with COVID-19, enrolled during active disease. Specimen: peripheral blood. The chain's CDR3 is CASSSAWGNQPQHF. For the CDR3, the DNA is TGTGCCAGCAGCTCAGCGTGGGGCAATCAGCCCCAGCATTTT.